The 8 T cell receptor beta chains below come from one sample, sequenced in a study of blood T cell repertoires in COVID-19. TCRdb keeps only in-frame clones here, not all; method: immunoSEQ multiplex PCR. The data contain 140,000 or so clones, around 84% of them singletons. What was sequenced was peripheral blood. The receptors originated from a human donor in a cohort sampled during active COVID-19.

This chain uses TRBV3-1 (or the pseudogene TRBV3-2) with TRBJ2-2; 8 bases agree with TRBD1. From germline, CDR1 is LGHDT and CDR2 YNNKEL (reference sequence). The CDR3 is 17 residues long. After removal of 2 bases from V and 1 base from J, the junction contained 6 bases not matched to a gene. The CDR3 loop is CASSQPQGAGNTGELFF. The CDR3 DNA sequence: TGTGCCAGCAGCCAACCGCAGGGGGCGGGGAACACCGGGGAGCTGTTTTTT.

The chain links TRBV2 to TRBJ2-7; the D is unclear. V lost 0 bases, J lost 12 bases, and 15 bases lay in between. CDR3 length equals 13 residues. Germline values: CDR1 SNHLY, CDR2 FYNNEI. DNA for the CDR3: TGTGCCAGCAGTGAAGCTAGAAGTCCGTATCGGTACTTC. This translates into CASSEARSPYRYF. The full variable domain, rest sourced from reference TRBV2 and TRBJ2-7, is EPEVTQTPSHQVTQMGQEVILRCVPISNHLYFYWYRQILGQKVEFLVSFYNNEISEKSEIFDDQFSVERPDGSNFTLKIRSTKLEDSAMYFCASSEARSPYRYFGPGTRLTVT.

The chain employs TRBV27 and TRBJ2-7, with 7 bases identical to TRBD1. The V gene's germline CDR1 is MNHEY and CDR2 SMNVEV (reference sequence). J gave up 3 bases and V 5 bases, and 7 bases lay outside the gene matches. The CDR3 covers 14 residues. This chain's CDR3 is CASSPWDRSYEQYF. The CDR3 bases are TGTGCCAGCAGTCCGTGGGACAGAAGCTACGAGCAGTACTTC.

The chain carries TRBV9 and TRBJ1-3; D is unresolved. The CDR3 is 13 amino acids. Trimming removed 0 bases at V and 3 bases at J, with 4 bases between. Per germline, CDR1 SGDLS and CDR2 YYNGEE. CDR3 region: CASSVDSGNTIYF. CDR3 coding DNA: TGTGCCAGCAGCGTAGACAGTGGAAACACCATATATTTT. Full variable domain (outside the CDR3, taken from reference TRBV9 and TRBJ1-3): DSGVTQTPKHLITATGQRVTLRCSPRSGDLSVYWYQQSLDQGLQFLIQYYNGEERAKGNILERFSAQQFPDLHSELNLSSLELGDSALYFCASSVDSGNTIYFGEGSWLTVV.

The CDR3 nucleotides read TGTGCCAGCAGCGCACGACAGATTTCAACTAATGAAAAACTGTTTTTT. It specifies CASSARQISTNEKLFF. The chain combines TRBV4-2 with TRBJ1-4; weak D call: TRBD1 (5 bases). This CDR3 contains 16 residues. The V gene lost 5 bases and the J gene lost 0 bases, with 13 bases spanning the gap. Germline V gives CDR1 LGHNA, CDR2 YNFKEQ.

The chain joins TRBV19 to TRBJ1-4, with 8 bases that match TRBD1. The CDR3 has 14 residues. The germline gives CDR1 LNHDA, CDR2 SQIVND (reference sequence). Trimming took 10 bases from V and 7 from J; bases not matched to a gene: 11. The CDR3 spells CATHPQGAGEKLFF. The CDR3 DNA sequence: TGTGCCACCCACCCCCAGGGGGCAGGTGAAAAACTGTTTTTT.

The chain combines TRBV12-3 or TRBV12-4 with TRBJ1-6; D remains unclear. This CDR3 spans 13 amino acids. The V end was cut by 3 bases, the J end by 12 bases, with 12 bases between. CDR3 coding DNA: TGTGCCAGCAGTTTCAGCCGGGATGGACCCCTCCACTTT. It yields the protein CASSFSRDGPLHF.

The V gene is TRBV7-2, the J gene TRBJ1-6; D gene ambiguous. Trimming removed 1 base at V and 9 bases at J, with 10 bases between. Germline CDR1 SGHTA, CDR2 FQGNSA. This CDR3 spans 14 amino acids. This chain's CDR3 is CASSLETFGSPLHF. The CDR3 DNA reads TGTGCCAGCAGCTTAGAGACTTTTGGTTCACCCCTCCACTTT.